This TCR beta chain comes out of a study of T cell responses to AZD1222 COVID-19 vaccine. Background on the study: Second-dose timings of about 4 or about 12 weeks were pooled. Overall study findings and caveats: Most donors were white British, females outnumbered males, and clonal diversity was possibly underestimated.

TCRdb keeps only in-frame clones here, not all; method: immunoSEQ multiplex PCR. Of more than 130,000 clones listed, over 75% are singletons. V gave up 8 bases and J gave up 7 bases, with 18 bases separating them. Germline CDR1 SEHNR, CDR2 FQNEAQ (reference sequence). The CDR3 loop spans 14 amino acids. In the case of this clone: The antigen remains unidentified.

The specimen comprised peripheral blood, sampled on day 0 of AZD1222 vaccination. The rearrangement joins TRBV7-9 to TRBJ2-1; D not resolved. The clonotype was recovered from an adult in good health. CDR3 loop: CASPQKGSGNEQFF. Written as DNA, the CDR3 is TGTGCCAGCCCACAAAAGGGTTCGGGTAATGAGCAGTTCTTC.